This TCR beta chain was sequenced during a study of glioma-infiltrating T cells after dendritic cell vaccination. Overall study: The vaccine used monocyte-derived dendritic cells pulsed overnight with autologous tumor lysate. Patients received three intradermal dendritic cell vaccine injections at biweekly intervals.

CDR1 and CDR2 (germline): SGHRS, YFSETQ. The CDR3 sequence is 14 residues long. Germline trimming cut 4 bases from V and 7 bases from J; bases unmatched to any gene: 9. This clone was seen a handful of times. TCRdb's table, derived via immunoSEQ multiplex PCR, lists solely in-frame clones and lacks some. Of about 67,000 clones listed, around 81% were seen once; the top ten hold 7% to 9.5%. This clonotype was obtained from a human donor with glioblastoma. The chain joins TRBV5-1 to TRBJ2-7; 9 bases fit TRBD1. The sequencing used blood, collected before dendritic cell vaccination. The CDR3 DNA is TGCGCCAGCAGCGCCGGGACAGGGCAATGGGAGCAGTACTTC. It codes for CASSAGTGQWEQYF.